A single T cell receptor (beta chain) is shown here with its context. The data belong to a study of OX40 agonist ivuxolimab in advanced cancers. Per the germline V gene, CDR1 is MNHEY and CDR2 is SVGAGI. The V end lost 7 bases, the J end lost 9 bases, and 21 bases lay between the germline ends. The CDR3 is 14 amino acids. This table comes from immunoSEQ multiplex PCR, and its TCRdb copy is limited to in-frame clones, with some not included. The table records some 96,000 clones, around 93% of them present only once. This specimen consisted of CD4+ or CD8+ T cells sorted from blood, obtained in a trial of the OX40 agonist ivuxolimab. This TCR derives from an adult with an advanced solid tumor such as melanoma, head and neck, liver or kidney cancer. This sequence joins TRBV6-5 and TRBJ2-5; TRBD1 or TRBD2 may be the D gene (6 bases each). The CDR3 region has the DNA TGTGCCAGCATCCCCGGCTCGGGGGCTCGAGCCCAGTACTTC. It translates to CASIPGSGARAQYF.